This entry describes one T cell receptor (beta chain). There is no known antigen for this receptor. Nothing much larger sits one base from this clone, and base qualities are not available. TCRbeta CDR3 regions were amplified from genomic DNA using the immunoSEQ Assay, a bias-controlled multiplex PCR. The source study handled its data this way. Within the assay, amplification of reference gene primers was used to estimate how many nucleated cells each sample contained. To quantify the absolute abundance of each unique TCRbeta CDR3 rearrangement, sequence reads were collapsed and filtered. For each sample, productive Simpson clonality was calculated as the square root of Simpson's diversity index over productive rearrangements. Here the immuneACCESS table is served through TCRdb, limited to in-frame sequences with V and J called. Missing clones are a known gap in these copies; in checked studies unresolved V genes cover under half, and the rest lacks a known reason. V and J calls plus clone size are reproduced from that table; the DNA served to infer D and trimming. This sample gives roughly 20,000 clones in total; about four fifths of them show up just once. Approximately 11% of the sample is in the top ten clones.

This entry belongs to a study of blood T cell repertoires in COVID-19 (dated by TCRdb to 2018 to 2021). Background for the entire study: Collaborator samples came from the United States, Italy and Spain and covered acute and convalescent phases of COVID-19. The prospective study material was composed of cDNA or gDNA derived from T cells, B-cell-depleted T cells, or PBMCs. The dataset comprised deeply sampled blood TCRbeta repertoires from subjects exposed to, actively infected with, or recovered from COVID-19. The repertoires were made available in a free public database intended to serve as a resource for research on the immune response to SARS-CoV-2. The samples were drawn from two sources: the first 160 participants of the ongoing ImmuneRACE study, and 1,254 subjects contributed by 6 global collaborators. Sample metadata almost always included a de-identified subject ID, COVID-19 status, age in years and sex. Where available, HLA class I and class II types were obtained from metadata supplied by the sample provider rather than from assay-based typing. General study outcomes and caveats: How much clinical and demographic metadata was included differed by source and by participant, and the metadata was provided uncurated.

The CDR3 has 19 amino acids, counting the end cysteine and phenylalanine. The CDR3 DNA has 57 bases and is translated from base 1. Relative to germline, V is missing 3 bases and J is missing 2 bases, with 15 bases of the junction outside any gene match. The CDR1 and CDR2 encoded by the germline V gene are KGHSH and LQKENI. Whole blood was collected in K2EDTA tubes by collaborating institutions according to the institutions' own protocols. For TCRbeta analysis, collaborator samples were shipped as frozen whole blood, as isolated PBMCs, or as DNA extracted from either sample type. The clonotype was recovered from a man older than 75 with acute or convalescent COVID-19. Material for sequencing was peripheral blood. The V and J genes are TRBV18 and TRBJ2-3, and 9 bases in between align with TRBD2. The DNA reads as follows: TGTGCCAGCTCACCCCCCGGACTAGCGTCCGGTAGTCACACAGATACGCAGTATTTT. Translated, this gives CASSPPGLASGSHTDTQYF.